Following are 32 T cell receptor beta chains from one sample sequenced in a study of blood T cell repertoires in COVID-19 (dated by TCRdb to about 2020). The library was built by means of the immunoSEQ multiplex PCR assay. Here the immuneACCESS table is served through TCRdb, limited to in-frame sequences with V and J called. Missing clones are a known gap in these copies; in checked studies unresolved V genes cover under half, and the rest lacks a known reason. This sample lists 250,000 to 300,000 clones; nearly 90% were detected once. The ten largest account for just under 1% of the sample. Sequences were obtained from PBMCs or T cells enriched from blood (not recorded which). These receptors came from a woman aged 25-40 years who had recovered from COVID-19.

The chain couples TRBV11-2 to TRBJ2-2, with 7 bases identical to TRBD2. This CDR3 spans 17 amino acids. The J segment lost 5 bases and the V segment lost 3 bases, leaving 12 bases of the junction unmatched. The germline V gene encodes CDR1 SGHAT and CDR2 FQNNGV. The DNA of the CDR3 is TGTGCCAGCAGCTTGAAATATCGGGGGGAGCCGACCGGGGAGCTGTTTTTT. It encodes CASSLKYRGEPTGELFF.

This chain connects TRBV10-3 to TRBJ2-7, with 7 bases matching TRBD2. Germline values: CDR1 ENHRY, CDR2 SYGVKD. The CDR3 has 17 amino acids. J was trimmed by 3 bases and V by 2 bases; bases with no gene match: 13. CDR3 sequence reads: CAISEGSTSDPYYEQYF. The CDR3 nucleotides are TGTGCCATCAGTGAGGGTTCAACTAGCGATCCTTACTACGAGCAGTACTTC.

On this clone: Germline and junction disagree at one end, which may indicate a read error. V is TRBV7-2 and J is TRBJ2-7; possibly TRBD1 for D (6 bases). CDR1 is SGHTA and CDR2 is FQGNSA in the germline V gene. This CDR3 spans 12 amino acids. Written as DNA, the CDR3 is TGTGCCAGCAGCGATCCGGGACACAAACGGAACTTC. It specifies CASSDPGHKRNF.

The genes are TRBV27 and TRBJ2-3; 9 bases fit TRBD2. The germline V gene encodes CDR1 MNHEY and CDR2 SMNVEV (reference sequence). The CDR3 has 21 residues. V was clipped by 3 bases and J by 1 base; unmatched bases: 20. The CDR3 protein is CASSFPTRPSGKTAGTDTQYF. The CDR3 nucleotides read TGTGCCAGCAGTTTTCCCACCCGGCCTAGCGGGAAAACTGCGGGCACAGATACGCAGTATTTT.

This chain links TRBV25-1 with TRBJ1-6; D gene ambiguous. CDR1 is MGHDK, CDR2 SYGVNS, per germline. Deletions cut 0 bases from V and 8 bases from J, with 8 bases between. The CDR3 length is 14 residues. CDR3 region: CASSEYPRDSPLHF. The CDR3 DNA reads as TGTGCCAGCAGTGAATACCCGAGGGATTCACCCCTCCACTTT.

CDR3 coding DNA: TGTGCCAGCAGCTTAGACTGGGTGGGAGACGTGGGCTACACCTTC. Amino acid sequence: CASSLDWVGDVGYTF. V gene TRBV7-2 combines with J gene TRBJ1-2, with unresolved D. The CDR3 totals 15 residues. Germline loops: CDR1 SGHTA, CDR2 FQGNSA. The ends were cut back, 1 base at V and 8 bases at J, with 17 bases in the middle.

As regards this clone: Other DNA sequences of this sample code for an identical CDR3. This chain uses TRBV5-6 with TRBJ2-7; 8 bases match TRBD1. Germline V gene lookup returns CDR1 SGHDT and CDR2 YYEEEE. CDR3 length equals 15 residues. Trimming at V came to 0 bases and at J to 4 bases, leaving 6 bases not matched to a gene. The CDR3 is CASSLGAGGIYEQYF. CDR3 coding DNA: TGTGCCAGCAGCTTGGGGGCAGGGGGCATTTACGAGCAGTACTTC.

The gene calls are TRBV9 and TRBJ2-3; 7 bases are shared with TRBD1. Germline loops: CDR1 SGDLS, CDR2 YYNGEE. V trimming: 2 bases; J trimming: 3 bases; junction bases outside the gene matches: 0. This CDR3 comprises 13 residues. DNA of the CDR3: TGTGCCAGCAGCGTGGACAGGACAGATACGCAGTATTTT. Its protein product is CASSVDRTDTQYF.

J is TRBJ2-5 and V is TRBV3-1 (or the pseudogene TRBV3-2); TRBD2 aligns across 8 bases. J was trimmed by 5 bases and V by 4 bases; bases with no gene match: 12. The CDR3 spans 16 residues. Germline V lookup: CDR1 LGHDT, CDR2 YNNKEL (reference sequence). Here the CDR3 DNA reads TGTGCCAGCAGCCTTAGAGCGGGAGTGGGGGAGGAGACCCAGTACTTC. It encodes CASSLRAGVGEETQYF.

The J gene is TRBJ1-3, the V gene TRBV11-3; D ambiguous. V lost 1 base, J lost 4 bases, and 5 bases lay in between. Germline V lookup: CDR1 SGHNT, CDR2 YENEEA. There are 13 residues in the CDR3. The CDR3 reads CASSLGGGNTIYF. CDR3 coding DNA: TGTGCCAGCAGCTTAGGCGGCGGAAACACCATATATTTT.

This clone was counted once. CDR3 in DNA: TGTGCTACCCGGACATTCTACAATGAGCAGTTCTTC. It is translated as CATRTFYNEQFF. The gene calls are TRBV12-5 and TRBJ2-1; D might be TRBD1 (5 bases). Trimming removed 10 bases at V and 3 bases at J, with 10 bases between. Germline CDR1 LGHNT, CDR2 FRNRAP. CDR3 length: 12 amino acids.

V usage is TRBV28 and J usage is TRBJ2-3; TRBD2 might be the D (5 bases). Germline CDR1 is MDHEN and CDR2 is SYDVKM. This CDR3 spans 15 amino acids. V was cut by 3 bases and J by 4 bases, with 14 bases left in between. DNA of the CDR3: TGTGCCAGCAGTTTGAGGCCGGGATCATCAGATACGCAGTATTTT. This translates into CASSLRPGSSDTQYF.

This clone was observed a few times. V and J are TRBV4-3 and TRBJ2-5; TRBD2 might be the D (5 bases). Trimming cost V 1 base and J 0 bases, with 12 bases left between them. The CDR3 is made up of 16 amino acids. The germline V gene has CDR1 LGHNA and CDR2 YSLEER. Written as DNA, the CDR3 is TGCGCCAGCAGCCAAGGTCTGGGCGGGTACCAAGAGACCCAGTACTTC. Protein sequence: CASSQGLGGYQETQYF.

The rearrangement uses TRBV2 and TRBJ1-1, with no clear D. The ends were cut back, 1 base at V and 3 bases at J, with 9 bases in the middle. Germline lookup yields CDR1 SNHLY and CDR2 FYNNEI. This CDR3 is 14 amino acids long. The CDR3 is CASSEGEGHTEAFF. The DNA of the CDR3 is TGTGCCAGCAGTGAAGGGGAGGGCCACACTGAAGCTTTCTTT.

The rearrangement uses TRBV11-3 and TRBJ1-1; D is unresolved. With 4 bases removed from V and 0 bases from J, the gap between germline ends came to 9 bases. The CDR3 contains 14 residues. Per germline, CDR1 SGHNT and CDR2 YENEEA. The CDR3 protein is CASSSGEMNTEAFF. DNA for the CDR3: TGTGCCAGCAGCTCAGGTGAGATGAACACTGAAGCTTTCTTT.

The chain links TRBV6-2 or TRBV6-3 to TRBJ2-1, with D possibly matching TRBD2 (5 bases). The CDR3 is 16 amino acids. In germline, CDR1 is MNHEY, CDR2 SVGEGT. Trimming took 0 bases from V and 0 from J, leaving 9 bases between them. The CDR3 region has the DNA TGTGCCAGCAGTTACTCGAGCGGACGCTCCTACAATGAGCAGTTCTTC. Protein product: CASSYSSGRSYNEQFF.

V is TRBV4-2 and J is TRBJ2-1; 10 bases map to TRBD2. The CDR3 contains 15 residues. Germline CDR1 and CDR2: LGHNA and YNFKEQ. V lost 2 bases to trimming and J lost 9 bases; unmatched junction nucleotides: 7. In nucleotides, the CDR3 is TGTGCCAGCAGCCAACAAAGCGGGGGGGCAGGTGAGCAGTTCTTC. Translation gives CASSQQSGGAGEQFF.

The V and J genes are TRBV7-2 and TRBJ1-1; perhaps TRBD1 as D (5 bases). Germline V gene lookup returns CDR1 SGHTA and CDR2 FQGNSA. V was trimmed by 3 bases and J by 0 bases, leaving 11 bases between them. The CDR3 extends over 15 amino acids. DNA of the CDR3: TGTGCCAGCAGCTTTCAGGGCAACATGAACACTGAAGCTTTCTTT. This codes for CASSFQGNMNTEAFF.

The V call is TRBV11-3, the J call TRBJ1-3, with TRBD1 identical over 8 bases. The CDR3 runs to 15 residues. J was trimmed by 4 bases and V by 5 bases; bases with no gene match: 7. Germline lookup yields CDR1 SGHNT and CDR2 YENEEA. CDR3 DNA: TGTGCCAGCAGCCCTACAGGGGGAGCCGGAAACACCATATATTTT. Translating gives CASSPTGGAGNTIYF.

The chain links TRBV9 to TRBJ2-3; 8 positions agree with TRBD2. V shed 4 bases and J 2 bases; nucleotides not matched to a gene: 12. From germline, CDR1 is SGDLS and CDR2 YYNGEE. The CDR3 is 17 residues long. CDR3 sequence reads: CASSLPPPLADTDTQYF. In nucleotides, the CDR3 is TGTGCCAGCAGCCTCCCGCCCCCACTAGCGGACACAGATACGCAGTATTTT.

This rearrangement joins TRBV4-3 to TRBJ2-7; 8 bases agree with TRBD2. Germline assignment: CDR1 LGHNA and CDR2 YSLEER. The CDR3 totals 18 residues. The J segment lost 2 bases and the V segment lost 1 base, leaving 13 bases of the junction unmatched. The CDR3 nucleotides read TGCGCCAGCAGCCAAGTTCTGATGCGGCGGGGGGCAACCTACGAGCAGTACTTC. Protein: CASSQVLMRRGATYEQYF.

The chain combines TRBV7-6 with TRBJ2-1; 10 bases line up with TRBD2. Germline-derived CDR1 and CDR2 are SGHVS and FNYEAQ. This CDR3 has 20 residues. Trimming removed 0 bases from V and 9 bases from J; junction bases left unmatched: 20. CDR3 loop: CASSLADYSGRVSRVGEQFF. As DNA, the CDR3 is TGTGCCAGCAGCTTAGCGGATTACAGCGGGAGGGTGTCGCGGGTCGGTGAGCAGTTCTTC.

This chain joins TRBV15 and TRBJ1-2; D is ambiguous. V lost 1 base to trimming and J lost 0 bases, with 9 bases between them. Germline-derived CDR1 and CDR2 are LNHNV and YYDKDF (reference sequence). This CDR3 comprises 15 residues. The CDR3 DNA reads TGTGCCACCAGCAGAGTCCCACAAACTAACTATGGCTACACCTTC. As protein: CATSRVPQTNYGYTF.

The chain uses TRBV19 and TRBJ1-5, with 8 bases lining up with TRBD1. Per the germline V gene, CDR1 is LNHDA and CDR2 is SQIVND (reference sequence). The junction had 4 bases not matched to a gene; V was cut back by 6 bases and J by 0 bases. The CDR3 has 15 amino acids. CDR3 DNA sequence: TGTGCCAGTAGAACAACAGGGGGTAGCAATCAGCCCCAGCATTTT. Translation gives CASRTTGGSNQPQHF. The full variable domain, with the rest looked up from reference TRBV19 and TRBJ1-5, is DGGITQSPKYLFRKEGQNVTLSCEQNLNHDAMYWYRQDPGQGLRLIYYSQIVNDFQKGDIAEGYSVSREKKESFPLTVTSAQKNPTAFYLCASRTTGGSNQPQHFGDGTRLSIL.

This clone was observed a single time. The chain couples TRBV9 to TRBJ1-5; no clear D gene. The CDR3 totals 16 residues. Germline CDR1 is SGDLS and CDR2 is YYNGEE. V lost 4 bases and J 3 bases, leaving 17 bases between the germline ends. The CDR3 nucleotides read TGTGCCAGCAGCCCGGGGAGGGCAGGTTACAATCAGCCCCAGCATTTT. Its translation is CASSPGRAGYNQPQHF.

The rearrangement joins TRBV7-2 to TRBJ2-1; 7 bases map to TRBD1. The junction had 2 bases not matched to a gene; V was cut back by 4 bases and J by 5 bases. In germline, CDR1 is SGHTA, CDR2 FQGNSA. The CDR3 loop spans 13 amino acids. The CDR3: CASSSQGDNEQFF. The CDR3 DNA reads TGTGCCAGCAGCTCCCAGGGGGACAATGAGCAGTTCTTC.

This chain links TRBV2 with TRBJ1-2; possible D gene TRBD1, 5 bases. The CDR3 covers 14 residues. V lost 7 bases, J lost 3 bases, and 15 bases lay in between. Germline assignment: CDR1 SNHLY and CDR2 FYNNEI. CDR3 nucleotide sequence: TGTGCCAGCAAATGGGGCAGGGAGGACTATGGCTACACCTTC. Protein sequence: CASKWGREDYGYTF.

The count of this clone is one. The V call is TRBV28, the J call TRBJ2-4, with a possible D match to TRBD1 (6 bases). Germline assignment: CDR1 MDHEN and CDR2 SYDVKM. With 2 bases removed from V and 3 bases from J, the gap between germline ends came to 23 bases. CDR3 length: 19 residues. The CDR3 DNA sequence: TGTGCCAGCAGTTTAAGGGGGACGGGATTGGGCGAAGACAAAAACATTCAGTACTTC. It codes for CASSLRGTGLGEDKNIQYF. Drawing the rest from reference TRBV28 and TRBJ2-4, the complete variable domain is DVKVTQSSRYLVKRTGEKVFLECVQDMDHENMFWYRQDPGLGLRLIYFSYDVKMKEKGDIPEGYSVSREKKERFSLILESASTNQTSMYLCASSLRGTGLGEDKNIQYFGAGTRLSVL.

This chain links TRBV28 with TRBJ1-5; D is ambiguous. The CDR3 contains 14 residues. Germline CDR1 MDHEN, CDR2 SYDVKM. V was clipped by 2 bases and J by 7 bases, with 12 bases between them. The CDR3 nucleotides read TGTGCCAGCAGTTTAGAGGGATCTGGGCAGCCCCAGCATTTT. Amino acids: CASSLEGSGQPQHF.

In its sample, this clone was seen once. V usage is TRBV27 and J usage is TRBJ2-7; 9 nucleotides match TRBD2. The V segment lost 3 bases and the J segment 1 base; nucleotides outside the gene matches: 4. Germline V lookup: CDR1 MNHEY, CDR2 SMNVEV (reference sequence). The CDR3 extends over 15 amino acids. The CDR3 DNA follows: TGTGCCAGCAGTTTCCTAGCGGGAACTTCCTACGAGCAGTACTTC. Protein: CASSFLAGTSYEQYF.

J is TRBJ2-2 and V is TRBV20-1; D is possibly TRBD1 (6 bases). The CDR3 runs to 15 residues. Between the trimmed V and J ends, which lost 3 bases and 1 base, there was a span of 12 bases. Germline V lookup: CDR1 DFQATT, CDR2 SNEGSKA (reference sequence). The CDR3 DNA is TGCAGTGCTAGTTTATTGGACAGGAACACCGGGGAGCTGTTTTTT. Protein product: CSASLLDRNTGELFF.

The chain recombines TRBV11-2 with TRBJ2-7, with D maybe TRBD2 (6 bases). The germline CDR1 and CDR2 sequences are SGHAT and FQNNGV. The V and J ends lost 1 base and 2 bases respectively, with 15 bases between them. There are 16 residues in the CDR3. The CDR3 sequence is CASSLVKRATTYEQYF. DNA for the CDR3: TGTGCCAGCAGCTTAGTGAAGCGGGCCACGACCTACGAGCAGTACTTC. Combining the CDR3 with reference TRBV11-2 and TRBJ2-7 gives the whole variable domain EAGVAQSPRYKIIEKRQSVAFWCNPISGHATLYWYQQILGQGPKLLIQFQNNGVVDDSQLPKDRFSAERLKGVDSTLKIQPAKLEDSAVYLCASSLVKRATTYEQYFGPGTRLTVT.